One and the same sample provided the 7 T cell receptor beta chains below, sequenced in a study of blood T cell repertoires in COVID-19. Some clones are missing from TCRdb's copy, which holds only in-frame ones; the method was immunoSEQ multiplex PCR. Here the sample spans about 180,000 clones, 85% to 90% being singletons. Sample: peripheral blood. The receptors come from a man in his 70s with active or convalescent COVID-19.

The gene calls are TRBV7-2 and TRBJ2-5; no definite D call. Germline CDR1 and CDR2: SGHTA and FQGNSA. The CDR3 is made up of 14 amino acids. Trimming stripped 6 bases from V and 7 bases from J, with 18 bases between. The CDR3 loop is CASSSPVAPRTQYF. In DNA form, the CDR3 reads TGTGCCAGCAGTAGCCCCGTGGCTCCCAGGACCCAGTACTTC.

The rearrangement joins TRBV18 to TRBJ2-7; TRBD1 might be the D (5 bases). CDR1 is KGHSH and CDR2 is LQKENI in the germline V gene. The CDR3 contains 12 residues. Trimming cost V 4 bases and J 6 bases, with 10 bases left between them. The CDR3 DNA reads TGTGCCAGCTCACTCCAGGGAAGCGAGCAGTACTTC. Protein product: CASSLQGSEQYF. The entire variable domain, with the rest obtained from reference TRBV18 and TRBJ2-7, is as follows: NAGVMQNPRHLVRRRGQEARLRCSPMKGHSHVYWYRQLPEEGLKFMVYLQKENIIDESGMPKERFSAEFPKEGPSILRIQQVVRGDSAAYFCASSLQGSEQYFGPGTRLTVT.

The chain has TRBV7-2 and TRBJ1-1, with a possible D match to TRBD1 (5 bases). Per the germline V gene, CDR1 is SGHTA and CDR2 is FQGNSA. With 5 bases removed from V and 3 bases from J, the gap between germline ends came to 16 bases. The CDR3 totals 15 residues. CDR3 sequence reads: CASSEWTGGYTEAFF. The CDR3 nucleotides read TGTGCCAGCAGCGAGTGGACTGGGGGGTACACTGAAGCTTTCTTT.

This clone was counted between two and nine times. Germline and junction disagree at one end, which may indicate a read error. The chain joins TRBV4-3 to TRBJ2-7, with D perhaps TRBD2 (5 bases). CDR1 LGHNA and CDR2 YSLEER come from the germline V gene. The CDR3 runs 15 residues. CDR3 loop: CASRQAVQESYEQYF. CDR3 nucleotides: TGCGCCAGCAGGCAAGCGGTCCAGGAATCCTACGAGCAGTACTTC.

CDR3 amino acids: CASSLFYDPEQFF. CDR3 sequence (DNA): TGTGCCAGCAGTTTATTCTACGATCCTGAGCAGTTCTTC. This chain connects TRBV12-3 or TRBV12-4 to TRBJ2-1; D unclear. V dropped 2 bases and J dropped 9 bases, with 11 bases sitting between them. The length of the CDR3 is 13 residues.

The chain couples TRBV5-1 to TRBJ2-1; 8 positions match TRBD1. The CDR3 is made up of 17 amino acids. Germline V gives CDR1 SGHRS, CDR2 YFSETQ. V shed 0 bases and J 5 bases; nucleotides not matched to a gene: 10. This CDR3 is CASSLGQGSSFDNEQFF. The CDR3 coding sequence is TGCGCCAGCAGCTTGGGACAGGGGTCCAGTTTTGACAATGAGCAGTTCTTC.

The V and J genes are TRBV12-3 or TRBV12-4 and TRBJ2-5, with D perhaps TRBD1 (5 bases). The CDR3 has 12 amino acids. The V and J ends lost 4 bases and 2 bases respectively, with 5 bases between them. Here the CDR3 reads CASSYRQETQYF. The CDR3 DNA sequence: TGTGCCAGCAGTTACAGGCAAGAGACCCAGTACTTC.